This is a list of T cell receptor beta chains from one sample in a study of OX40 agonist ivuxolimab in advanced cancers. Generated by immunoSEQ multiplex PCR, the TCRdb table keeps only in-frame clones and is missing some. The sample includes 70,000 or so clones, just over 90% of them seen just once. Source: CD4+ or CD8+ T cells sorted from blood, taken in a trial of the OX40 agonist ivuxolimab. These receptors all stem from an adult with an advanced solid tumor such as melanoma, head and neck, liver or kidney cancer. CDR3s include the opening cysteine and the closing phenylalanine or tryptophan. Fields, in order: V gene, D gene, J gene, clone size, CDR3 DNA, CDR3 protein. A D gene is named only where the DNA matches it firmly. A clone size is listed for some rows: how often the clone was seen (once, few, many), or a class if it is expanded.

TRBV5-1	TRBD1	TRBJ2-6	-	TGCGCCAGCAGATCCGGGACAGGCCTAAACTCTGGGGCCAACGTCCTGACTTTC	CASRSGTGLNSGANVLTF
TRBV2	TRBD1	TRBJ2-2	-	TGTGCCAGCAGAAAAGGGACAGGAGCCAACACCGGGGAGCTGTTTTTT	CASRKGTGANTGELFF
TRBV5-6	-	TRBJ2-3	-	TGTGCCAGCAGCTTGGCCGCAGATACGCAGTATTTT	CASSLAADTQYF
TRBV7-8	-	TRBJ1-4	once	TGTGCCAGCAGCTACGGCCGGCAGATTACGGCAACTAATGAAAAACTGTTTTTT	CASSYGRQITATNEKLFF
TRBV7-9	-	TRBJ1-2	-	TGTGCCAGCAGCTTTGACTGGGTTGGCTACACCTTC	CASSFDWVGYTF
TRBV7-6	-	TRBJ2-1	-	TGTGCCAGCAGCTTAGGGTCGGCAGACCGCAATGAGCAGTTCTTC	CASSLGSADRNEQFF
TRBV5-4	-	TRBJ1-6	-	TGTGCCAGCAGCGATTCAGGGAACTCCTATAATTCACCCCTCCACTTT	CASSDSGNSYNSPLHF
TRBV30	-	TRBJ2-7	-	TGTGCCTGGAGTTTCAGTAGCTCCTACGAGCAGTACTTC	CAWSFSSSYEQYF
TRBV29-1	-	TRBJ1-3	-	TGCAGCGTAGGATCGGGAGGAAACACCATATATTTT	CSVGSGGNTIYF
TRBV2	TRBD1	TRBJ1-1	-	TGTGCCAGCAGTGAAGACCGGGACAGGGTTTCTGAAGCTTTCTTT	CASSEDRDRVSEAFF
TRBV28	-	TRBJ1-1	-	TGTGCCAGCAGGACGCCCGGGGGGGCCGGAGCTTTCTTT	CASRTPGGAGAFF
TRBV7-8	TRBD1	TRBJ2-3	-	TGTGCCAGCAGCGCGACACAGGGGGTTACGCAGTATTTT	CASSATQGVTQYF
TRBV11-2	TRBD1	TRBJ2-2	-	TGTGCCAGCAGCTTAAGGGGGACAGCATCCGGGGAGCTGTTTTTT	CASSLRGTASGELFF
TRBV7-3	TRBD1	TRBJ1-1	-	TGTGCCAGCAGCTTAGTGCCAGGGGGCATGAACACTGAAGCTTTCTTT	CASSLVPGGMNTEAFF
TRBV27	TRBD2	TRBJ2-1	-	TGTGCCAGCAGTGGACTAGCGCGGAATGAGCAGTTCTTC	CASSGLARNEQFF
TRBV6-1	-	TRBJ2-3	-	TGTGCCAGCAGTTCCGCGGGGTACACAGATACGCAGTATTTT	CASSSAGYTDTQYF
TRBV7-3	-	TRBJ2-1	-	TGTGCCAGCAGCTTACGCAGGGAGAATGAGCAGTTCTTC	CASSLRRENEQFF
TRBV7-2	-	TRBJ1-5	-	TGTGCCAGCAGCTTCGACATCGGCAATCAGCCCCAGCATTTT	CASSFDIGNQPQHF
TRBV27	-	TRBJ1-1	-	TGTGCCAGCAGTTTAAGACAGAACACTGAAGCTTTCTTT	CASSLRQNTEAFF
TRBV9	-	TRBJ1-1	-	TGTGCCAGCAGCCCGGAGGTCCCCGAAGCTTTCTTT	CASSPEVPEAFF
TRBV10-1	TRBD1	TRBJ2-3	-	TGCGCCAGCAGTGACCGGGACAGGAGGCCAGATACGCAGTATTTT	CASSDRDRRPDTQYF